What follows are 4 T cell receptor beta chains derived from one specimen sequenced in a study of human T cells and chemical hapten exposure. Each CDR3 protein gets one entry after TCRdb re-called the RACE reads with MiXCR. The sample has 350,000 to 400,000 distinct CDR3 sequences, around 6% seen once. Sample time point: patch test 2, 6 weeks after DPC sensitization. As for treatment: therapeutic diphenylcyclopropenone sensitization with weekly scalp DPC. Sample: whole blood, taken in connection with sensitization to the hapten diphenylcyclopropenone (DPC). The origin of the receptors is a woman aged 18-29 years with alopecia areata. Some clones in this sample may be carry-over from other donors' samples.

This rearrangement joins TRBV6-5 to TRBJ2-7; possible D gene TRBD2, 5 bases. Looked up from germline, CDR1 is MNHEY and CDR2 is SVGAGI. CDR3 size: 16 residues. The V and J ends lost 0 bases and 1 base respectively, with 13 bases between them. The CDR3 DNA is TGTGCCAGCAGTTACTCGTCTTTTCGGGATTCCTACGAGCAGTACTTC. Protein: CASSYSSFRDSYEQYF.

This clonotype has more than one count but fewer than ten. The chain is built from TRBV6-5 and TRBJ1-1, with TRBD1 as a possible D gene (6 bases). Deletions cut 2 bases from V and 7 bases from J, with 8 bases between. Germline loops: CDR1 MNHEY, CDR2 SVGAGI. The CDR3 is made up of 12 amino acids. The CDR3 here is CASSYGGLEAFF. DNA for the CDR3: TGTGCCAGCAGTTACGGGGGGCTTGAAGCTTTCTTT.

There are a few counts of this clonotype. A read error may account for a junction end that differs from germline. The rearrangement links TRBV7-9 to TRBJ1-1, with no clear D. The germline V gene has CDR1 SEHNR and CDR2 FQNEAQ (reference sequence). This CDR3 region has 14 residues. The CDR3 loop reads CASSLDGKNTEVFF. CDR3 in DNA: TGTGCCAGCAGCTTAGATGGGAAGAACACTGAAGTTTTCTTT.

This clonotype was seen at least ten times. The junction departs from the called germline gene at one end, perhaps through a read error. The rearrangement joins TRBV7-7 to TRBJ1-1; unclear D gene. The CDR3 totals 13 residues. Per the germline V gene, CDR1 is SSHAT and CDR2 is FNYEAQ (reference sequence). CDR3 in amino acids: CASSRARDTEAFF. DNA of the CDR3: TGTGCTAGCAGCCGGGCAAGGGACACTGAAGCTTTCTTT.